These T cell receptor beta chains were read from a single sample in a study of cytomegalovirus exposure and HLA in healthy donors. The method was immunoSEQ multiplex PCR; TCRdb's version includes in-frame clones alone and lacks a portion of them. The data hold over 80,000 clones, with roughly four fifths observed a single time. Input material: PBMCs. The receptor source for this set is a man younger than 40 in good health and CMV-seropositive. Each CDR3 is given with its conserved first and last residue. A D gene is named only where the DNA matches it firmly. The listing skips clone size in some rows; elsewhere it reads once, few, many or a size class.

15	TRBD2	TRBJ2-3	once	TRBV27	CASSLAGAETDTQYF	TGTGCCAGCAGTCTAGCGGGAGCCGAGACAGATACGCAGTATTTT
14	TRBD2	TRBJ2-4	-	TRBV6-1	CASIRKGGRNIQYF	TGTGCCAGCATCAGGAAGGGAGGGCGGAACATTCAGTACTTC
17	TRBD2	TRBJ2-5	-	TRBV7-8	CASSSQSGRALQETQYF	TGTGCCAGCAGCTCCCAAAGCGGGAGGGCCCTCCAAGAGACCCAGTACTTC
11	-	TRBJ2-3	few	TRBV6-6	CASSFGNTQYF	TGTGCCAGCAGTTTCGGGAATACGCAGTATTTT
12	-	TRBJ2-7	-	TRBV7-9	CASSLVLSEQYF	TGTGCCAGCAGCTTAGTACTTTCCGAGCAGTACTTC
14	TRBD2	TRBJ2-2	-	TRBV9	CASSWGGDTGELFF	TGTGCCAGCAGCTGGGGAGGGGACACCGGGGAGCTGTTTTTT
13	TRBD1	TRBJ1-5	once	TRBV6-6	CASSPTGAQPQHF	TGTGCCAGCAGTCCGACAGGGGCTCAGCCCCAGCATTTT
16	-	TRBJ2-1	-	TRBV19	CASSTTLGSGWDEQFF	TGTGCCAGTAGTACGACGTTAGGGAGCGGGTGGGATGAGCAGTTCTTC
15	TRBD1	TRBJ2-5	-	TRBV27	CASKSLGGTQETQYF	TGTGCCAGCAAAAGTTTAGGGGGCACCCAAGAGACCCAGTACTTC
13	TRBD1	TRBJ1-3	-	TRBV2	CANPDRAGNTIYF	TGTGCCAACCCCGACAGGGCTGGAAACACCATATATTTT
14	-	TRBJ2-2	-	TRBV5-3	CARSRGPNTGELFF	TGTGCCAGAAGTAGGGGCCCGAACACCGGGGAGCTGTTTTTT
16	TRBD2	TRBJ2-2	-	TRBV11-3	CASSLWGGASTGELFF	TGTGCCAGCAGTTTGTGGGGAGGGGCGAGCACCGGGGAGCTGTTTTTT
16	-	TRBJ1-3	-	TRBV18	CASSPPLQTTGNTIYF	TGTGCCAGCTCACCACCTTTGCAAACTACTGGAAACACCATATATTTT
14	TRBD1	TRBJ2-7	-	TRBV11-2	CASSLTGTAYEQYF	TGTGCCAGCAGCTTAACCGGGACAGCCTACGAGCAGTACTTC
13	-	TRBJ1-1	-	TRBV6-1	CSGGAGVNTEAFF	TGTTCGGGAGGGGCAGGGGTAAACACTGAAGCTTTCTTT
13	-	TRBJ1-1	-	TRBV25-1	CASRTSLNTEAFF	TGTGCCAGCCGTACTTCGCTGAACACTGAAGCTTTCTTT
15	-	TRBJ2-1	-	TRBV7-8	CASSLYAIRVNEQFF	TGTGCCAGCAGCTTATACGCGATCCGGGTCAATGAGCAGTTCTTC